This T cell receptor (beta chain) was sequenced during a study of shared clonotypes between healthy human individuals. Trimming shortened V by 0 bases and J by 11 bases, and 26 bases separated the two germline ends. CDR1 and CDR2 (germline): SGHTA, FQGNSA. The CDR3 runs to 17 residues. Produced via immunoSEQ multiplex PCR; TCRdb's table is partial and in-frame only. Here the sample spans fewer than 3 million clones, 85% to 95% being singletons. Regarding this clone: Its target is unknown.

Every donor was a Caucasian adult from Nashville, Tennessee. The study's findings and limits: Naive subsets usually exceeded memory subsets in estimated richness. When naive CD4 clonotypes were compared across several donors, around 5% were shared.

The sequence was obtained from a man aged 18 to 30 in good health. Some clones in this sample may be carry-over from other donors' samples. Sequenced: naive CD4+ T cells from PBMCs. Subset denoted: CD45RA+ positively selected. The chain links TRBV7-2 to TRBJ2-7; D gene ambiguous. The CDR3, as DNA: TGTGCCAGCAGCTTAGCGGGCGGCATGAATTACGAGCAGTTGAAGTACTTC. This sequence encodes CASSLAGGMNYEQLKYF.